This T cell receptor (beta chain) was sequenced for a study of CD8+ T cells in alopecia areata. As the sequencing template, cDNA was produced by extracting RNA and reverse transcribing it. The protocol was immunoSEQ multiplex PCR, while the TCRdb copy is restricted to in-frame clones and leaves out a portion. Reported are more than 90,000 clones, none seen only once; the ten largest carry about 20%. About this clone itself: Its target is unknown. Gene names denote mouse genes. The observed sequence ends 4 residues before the CDR3 terminus, with the missing tail filled in from the germline J gene. Other DNA sequences in this sample translate to the same CDR3.

Study-wide results and limits: More clonal than normal scalp was lesional scalp, particularly alopecia totalis/universalis.

CDR1 NNHDY and CDR2 SYVADS come from the germline V gene. Unmatched junction bases numbered 5, after V lost 1 base and J lost 0 bases. This CDR3 is built from 16 residues. The sample was lesional skin. The J gene is TRBJ2-5, the V gene TRBV13-3, with TRBD2 identical over 7 bases. This TCR was recovered from a C3H/HeJ mouse with alopecia areata. Strain haplotype (MHC): H2-k. CDR3 sequence: CASSDRLGDNQDTQYF. The sequenced part of the CDR3 DNA is TGTGCCAGCAGTGATAGGCTGGGGGACAACCAAGAC. Supplemented by reference TRBV13-3 and TRBJ2-5, the full variable domain reads EAAVTQSPRSKVAVTGGKVTLSCHQTNNHDYMYWYRQDTGHGLRLIHYSYVADSTEKGDIPDGYKASRPSQENFSLILELASLSQTAVYFCASSDRLGDNQDTQYFGPGTRLLVL.